A single sample gave rise to the 10 T cell receptor beta chains below, sequenced in a study of chemoradiotherapy in HPV16-positive cancers. Profiled with immunoSEQ multiplex PCR; TCRdb holds only in-frame clones, not every one. Here the sample spans approximately 52,000 clones, more than 75% being singletons. Specimen: blood, collected from a patient who underwent chemoradiotherapy. The receptors stem from a human donor with HPV-associated anogenital cancer.

The gene calls are TRBV7-3 and TRBJ1-4; D unclear. V lost 5 bases to trimming and J lost 0 bases, with 10 bases between them. This CDR3 has 15 residues. The germline CDR1 and CDR2 sequences are SGHTA and FQGTGA. The CDR3 spells CASSPGTATNEKLFF. The DNA for the CDR3 is TGTGCCAGCAGCCCAGGAACCGCAACTAATGAAAAACTGTTTTTT.

The genes are TRBV5-4 and TRBJ2-1; 8 bases match TRBD2. J lost 8 bases, V lost 4 bases, and 5 bases had no gene match. CDR3 length equals 13 residues. Looked up from germline, CDR1 is SGHNT and CDR2 is YYREEE (reference sequence). CDR3 in amino acids: CASSAGLADEQFF. As DNA, the CDR3 is TGTGCCAGCAGCGCCGGACTAGCCGATGAGCAGTTCTTC.

CDR3 DNA sequence: TGTGCCAGCATCAACGGGGCCAGTGGGTCCTATGGCTACACCTTC. The encoded protein is CASINGASGSYGYTF. The chain has TRBV5-4 and TRBJ1-2, with D possibly being TRBD1 (5 bases). CDR1 and CDR2 (germline): SGHNT, YYREEE (reference sequence). The CDR3 has 15 residues. Trimming took 6 bases from V and 4 from J, leaving 19 bases between them.

DNA for the CDR3: TGCGCCAGCAGCCCCCGGACAGGGGGAGGGGGCACCGGGGAGCTGTTTTTT. Translation gives CASSPRTGGGGTGELFF. The V gene is TRBV4-3, the J gene TRBJ2-2; 10 bases fit TRBD1. V trimming: 4 bases; J trimming: 4 bases; junction bases outside the gene matches: 9. Germline CDR1 LGHNA, CDR2 YSLEER. CDR3 length: 17 residues.

The rearrangement joins TRBV6-1 to TRBJ2-1; D might be TRBD2 (5 bases). The CDR3 sequence is 13 residues long. Germline CDR1 and CDR2: MNHNS and SASEGT. V lost 11 bases and J 0 bases, leaving 11 bases between the germline ends. DNA for the CDR3: TGTGCCGGAAGTAGCGCCTCCTACAATGAGCAGTTCTTC. This encodes CAGSSASYNEQFF.

J is TRBJ2-7 and V is TRBV6-1, with TRBD1 as a possible D gene (6 bases). CDR3 length: 14 amino acids. V was pared by 7 bases and J by 2 bases, with 15 bases between. In germline, CDR1 is MNHNS, CDR2 SASEGT. This chain's CDR3 is CASNSGDVPYEQYF. For the CDR3, the DNA is TGTGCCAGCAACTCAGGGGACGTCCCCTACGAGCAGTACTTC.

The V call is TRBV6-5, the J call TRBJ1-2; D is ambiguous. CDR1 and CDR2 from the germline V gene are MNHEY and SVGAGI. The CDR3 is made up of 10 amino acids. V was pared by 8 bases and J by 8 bases, with 9 bases between. This chain's CDR3 is CASFQEGYTF. The CDR3 bases are TGTGCCAGCTTCCAGGAGGGCTACACCTTC.

The chain links TRBV7-2 to TRBJ1-5, with D perhaps matching TRBD1 (5 bases). The V end lost 4 bases, the J end lost 1 base, and 17 bases lay between the germline ends. The CDR3 covers 17 residues. CDR1 SGHTA and CDR2 FQGNSA come from the germline V gene. In DNA form, the CDR3 reads TGTGCCAGCAGCTCCGCCCGTGGGGCGGCGAGCAATCAGCCCCAGCATTTT. It codes for CASSSARGAASNQPQHF.

The V call is TRBV9, the J call TRBJ1-4; D possibly corresponds to TRBD1 (5 bases). Germline-derived CDR1 and CDR2 are SGDLS and YYNGEE. Between the trimmed V and J ends, which lost 0 bases and 8 bases, there was a span of 14 bases. This CDR3 is built from 15 residues. CDR3 in DNA: TGTGCCAGCAGCGTAGATGGGGGTGGTAGGGAAAAACTGTTTTTT. It is translated as CASSVDGGGREKLFF.

The chain employs TRBV21-1 and TRBJ2-7; the listed D gene, TRBD2, was not tested against the DNA. TRBV21-1 is a recognized pseudogene. The CDR3 spans 16 residues. CDR3 residues: CASSKVGGNLTYEQYF. The CDR3 nucleotides read TGTGCCAGCAGCAAAGTCGGCGGAAACCTAACCTACGAGCAGTACTTC.